The 6 T cell receptor beta chains presented below share a single source sample, sequenced in a study of CD8+ T cells in alopecia areata. In each case, RNA was isolated and then reverse transcribed into cDNA as the sequencing template. Clones were read by immunoSEQ multiplex PCR, and TCRdb kept only the in-frame ones, dropping some. The data hold some 190,000 clones, with approximately 51% observed a single time. Treatment in this sample: oral pan-JAK inhibitor, 5-10 mg twice daily. The sample was CD8+ T cells sorted from blood, taken at week 52, from a patient treated with tofacitinib. Receptors were obtained from a human donor with alopecia areata.

This clone has just a few counts. The chain links TRBV30 to TRBJ2-7; D possibly corresponds to TRBD2 (5 bases). Between the trimmed V and J ends, which lost 0 bases and 0 bases, there was a span of 9 bases. Germline loops: CDR1 GTSNPN, CDR2 SVGIG (reference sequence). The CDR3 extends over 14 amino acids. CDR3 residues: CAWSVSGSSYEQYF. In DNA, the CDR3 is TGTGCCTGGAGTGTTTCGGGGAGCTCCTACGAGCAGTACTTC.

The chain combines TRBV25-1 with TRBJ2-7; tentative D call: TRBD2 (5 bases). Trimming stripped 1 base from V and 1 base from J, with 8 bases between. This CDR3 spans 14 amino acids. Germline assignment: CDR1 MGHDK and CDR2 SYGVNS. The CDR3 protein is CASSEFGESYEQYF. The CDR3 DNA reads TGTGCCAGCAGTGAATTCGGGGAGTCCTACGAGCAGTACTTC.

V is TRBV7-6 and J is TRBJ1-1, with 10 positions matching TRBD1. Per germline, CDR1 SGHVS and CDR2 FNYEAQ. The CDR3 extends over 15 amino acids. V lost 4 bases, J lost 4 bases, and 6 bases stayed unmatched. The CDR3 DNA reads TGTGCCAGCAGCTCCGGACAGGGGGTGACCACTGAAGCTTTCTTT. This codes for CASSSGQGVTTEAFF.

This clone appeared a single time. The chain employs TRBV4-1 and TRBJ2-7, with D perhaps matching TRBD1 (5 bases). The ends were cut back, 1 base at V and 5 bases at J, with 15 bases in the middle. CDR3 size: 15 residues. In germline, CDR1 is MGHRA, CDR2 YSYEKL. The CDR3 nucleotides are TGCGCCAGCAGCCAAGGGGCAGGGTCTCTGGACGAGCAGTACTTC. It specifies CASSQGAGSLDEQYF.

The V gene is TRBV29-1, the J gene TRBJ2-2, with a tentative D call TRBD2 (7 bases). Germline lookup yields CDR1 SQVTM and CDR2 ANQGSEA. Deletions cut 1 base from V and 7 bases from J, with 19 bases between. The CDR3 runs 16 residues. CDR3 residues: CSVEVAGARLDGELFF. The CDR3 bases are TGCAGCGTTGAAGTTGCGGGGGCGCGCTTAGACGGGGAGCTGTTTTTT.

This clone has more than one count but fewer than ten. This chain connects TRBV13 to TRBJ2-5, with 9 bases identical to TRBD2. The trim removed 3 bases at V and 2 bases at J, leaving 7 bases unmatched. Per germline, CDR1 PRHDT and CDR2 FYEKMQ (reference sequence). CDR3 length: 16 amino acids. CDR3 coding DNA: TGTGCCAGCAGCTTCGGGCGGGGGGGAAATCAAGAGACCCAGTACTTC. Protein sequence: CASSFGRGGNQETQYF.